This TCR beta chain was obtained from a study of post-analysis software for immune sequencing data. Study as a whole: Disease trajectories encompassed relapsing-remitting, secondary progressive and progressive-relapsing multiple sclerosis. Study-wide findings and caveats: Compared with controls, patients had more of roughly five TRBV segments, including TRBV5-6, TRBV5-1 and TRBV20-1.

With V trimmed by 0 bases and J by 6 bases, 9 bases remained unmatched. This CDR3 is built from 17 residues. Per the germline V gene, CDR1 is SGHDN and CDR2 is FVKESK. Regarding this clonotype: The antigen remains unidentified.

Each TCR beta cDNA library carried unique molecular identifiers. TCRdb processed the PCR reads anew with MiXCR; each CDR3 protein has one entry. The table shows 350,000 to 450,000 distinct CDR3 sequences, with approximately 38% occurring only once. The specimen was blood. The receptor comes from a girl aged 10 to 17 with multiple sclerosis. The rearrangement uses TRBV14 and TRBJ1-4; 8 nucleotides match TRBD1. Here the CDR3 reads CASSQDPHRGKDEKLFF. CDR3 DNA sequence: TGTGCCAGCAGCCAAGACCCCCACAGGGGGAAGGATGAAAAACTGTTTTTT.